A selection of T cell receptor beta chains follows, all from one sample in a study of cytomegalovirus exposure and HLA in healthy donors. Sequenced by immunoSEQ multiplex PCR; TCRdb stores in-frame clones only, minus some. This table has 160,000 or so clones, around 87% appearing once. Sequenced material: PBMCs. The receptors were sampled from a woman younger than 45 in good health and CMV-seronegative. CDR3s include the opening cysteine and the closing phenylalanine or tryptophan. Each record gives: clone size, V gene, J gene, CDR3 protein. Rows give clone size only sometimes, using once, few, many, or a class for an expanded clone.

-	TRBV27	TRBJ1-1	CASSSGQGNAEAFF
-	TRBV20-1	TRBJ1-1	CRGFSRVF
once	TRBV14	TRBJ2-3	CASSSSTHRRSTDTQYF
-	TRBV7-9	TRBJ2-7	CASSAGMRDEQYF
-	TRBV7-6	TRBJ2-5	CASSASRGQETQYF
-	TRBV5-6	TRBJ2-3	CASSGASTDTQYF
once	TRBV30	TRBJ1-1	CAGGVTEAFF
-	TRBV5-4	TRBJ2-5	CASSLGDRGRETQYF
-	TRBV4-1	TRBJ2-7	CASSQSDRAGSYEQYF
-	TRBV7-2	TRBJ2-7	CASSLRGALGYEQYF
-	TRBV19	TRBJ2-7	CASSIDPGNHYEQYF
once	TRBV2	TRBJ1-6	CASSDGGVGSPLHF
-	TRBV7-2	TRBJ2-1	CASSSRTSGVNEQFF
-	TRBV2	TRBJ2-7	CASTGLAAYEQYF
-	TRBV13	TRBJ1-5	CASALRGGDNNQPQHF
-	TRBV27	TRBJ2-7	CASSASGGPRSEQYF
once	TRBV5-1	TRBJ1-1	CASRRDTEAFF
once	TRBV4-3	TRBJ2-5	CASSPTGTGVETQYF
-	TRBV7-8	TRBJ2-7	CASSTPGEQYF
-	TRBV7-9	TRBJ2-1	CASSLLGASYNEQFF
-	TRBV9	TRBJ1-6	CASSVGGSSPLHF
once	TRBV19	TRBJ1-1	CASSHGGGNTEAFF
once	TRBV18	TRBJ2-3	CASSPTGQGFTDTQYF
-	TRBV19	TRBJ1-1	CASSTGTGNTEAFF
few	TRBV2	TRBJ2-3	CASRGSGFLGDTQYF
-	TRBV11-2	TRBJ1-4	CASSLSGEGEKLFF
-	TRBV5-1	TRBJ1-3	CASSLVPPGGSGNTIYF
-	TRBV5-6	TRBJ2-5	CASSLKVRETQYF
-	TRBV2	TRBJ1-2	CASKSGAGGAYGYTF
-	TRBV19	TRBJ1-5	CASSIIHENFQPQHF
-	TRBV28	TRBJ2-5	CASSTEPLQGGGETQYF
-	TRBV30	TRBJ2-3	CAWTPRGASTDTQYF
few	TRBV28	TRBJ1-2	CATTQGVYGYTF